The rows below give T cell receptor beta chains drawn from one sample of a study of OX40 agonist ivuxolimab in advanced cancers. Generated by immunoSEQ multiplex PCR, the TCRdb table keeps only in-frame clones and is missing some. This table holds under 20,000 clones, approximately 87% found once. The starting material was CD4+ or CD8+ T cells sorted from blood, obtained in a trial of the OX40 agonist ivuxolimab. These receptors all stem from an adult with an advanced solid tumor such as melanoma, head and neck, liver or kidney cancer. CDR3s include the opening cysteine and the closing phenylalanine or tryptophan. Fields, in order: J gene, V gene, clone size, D gene, CDR3 DNA, CDR3 protein. The D gene is left open where the match is weak. The size of a clone is reported for some rows only, either as once, few or many, or as a class for expanded clones.

TRBJ2-5,TRBV2,NA,TRBD1,TGTGCCAGCAGCTTTAGGACAGGGACCCGGGAGACCCAGTACTTC,CASSFRTGTRETQYF
TRBJ2-7,TRBV18,NA,NA,TGTGCCAGCTCACCGGCTAGCGACCAGGGCGAGCAGTACTTC,CASSPASDQGEQYF
TRBJ2-2,TRBV5-1,NA,TRBD1,TGCGCCAGCAGCTTTGGACAGGCGGGCACCGGGGAGCTGTTTTTT,CASSFGQAGTGELFF
TRBJ2-3,TRBV19,NA,NA,TGTGCCAGTAGTATTCGACCCCCAGATACGCAGTATTTT,CASSIRPPDTQYF
TRBJ1-2,TRBV7-2,NA,TRBD1,TGTGCCAGCAGAGATACAGGGGGCAACGGCTACACCTTC,CASRDTGGNGYTF
TRBJ2-1,TRBV19,NA,NA,TGTGCCAGTAGTGTCAGGGGAGGCTACAATGAGCAGTTCTTC,CASSVRGGYNEQFF
TRBJ2-7,TRBV6-6,NA,TRBD2,TGTGCCAGCAGTTCATTAGCGGGTTACGAGCAGTACTTC,CASSSLAGYEQYF
TRBJ2-5,TRBV7-8,NA,NA,TGTGCCAGCAGCGCCAGGACTACTCGGGAGACCCAGTACTTC,CASSARTTRETQYF
TRBJ2-5,TRBV13,few,NA,TGTGCCAGCAGTCCTATGGGGGGACAAGAGACCCAGTACTTC,CASSPMGGQETQYF
TRBJ2-1,TRBV21-1,once,NA,TGTGCCAGCAGCAGACTAAGGGGGGAGGGGGCCTTTCACAATGAGCAGTTCTTC,CASSRLRGEGAFHNEQFF
TRBJ1-5,TRBV2,NA,TRBD1,TGTGCCAGCAGTTTGGGACAGGCCGACTTGTGGCCCCAGCATTTT,CASSLGQADLWPQHF
TRBJ2-5,TRBV5-5,NA,TRBD2,TGTGCCAGCAGCTTTTTGAGTAGCGGGGAGACCCAGTACTTC,CASSFLSSGETQYF
TRBJ2-5,TRBV7-7,NA,NA,TGTGCTAGCAGCCTAGGGGGGTTGGAGACCCAGTACTTC,CASSLGGLETQYF
TRBJ1-5,TRBV14,NA,NA,TGTGCCAGCAGCCAAAAACAGGGACAGCCCCAGCATTTT,CASSQKQGQPQHF
TRBJ1-2,TRBV7-9,NA,NA,TGTGCCAGCCACTCAGGGGAAGGCTACACCTTC,CASHSGEGYTF
TRBJ2-1,TRBV18,NA,NA,TGTGCCAGCTCACCTTTGCGTTCCCCCGAGCAGTTCTTC,CASSPLRSPEQFF
TRBJ1-1,TRBV10-3,NA,TRBD1,TGTGCCACACAGGACAGGGATATTACCACTGAAGCTTTCTTT,CATQDRDITTEAFF
TRBJ2-7,TRBV4-3,NA,NA,TGCGCCAGCAGCCAAGAACCCCAGGGCTACGAGCAGTACTTC,CASSQEPQGYEQYF
TRBJ2-1,TRBV7-2,NA,NA,TGTGCCAGCAGCAAAGACAAAAGCTCCTACAATGAGCAGTTCTTC,CASSKDKSSYNEQFF
TRBJ1-2,TRBV9,NA,NA,TGTGCCAGCAGCGTAACGGCAGGGAACCTTCCTTACGGCTACACCTTC,CASSVTAGNLPYGYTF
TRBJ1-2,TRBV7-2,NA,NA,TGTGCCAGCAGCTTAGACCTGAGCAGAACTAACTATGGCTACACCTTC,CASSLDLSRTNYGYTF
TRBJ1-5,TRBV6-1,NA,TRBD1,TGTGCCAGCAGTGACCTGACAGGGATGGGACAGCCCCAGCATTTT,CASSDLTGMGQPQHF
TRBJ2-5,TRBV5-8,NA,NA,TGTGCCAGCAGCTGGGGTGGGGGGCCGGAGACCCAGTACTTC,CASSWGGGPETQYF
TRBJ2-3,TRBV11-3,NA,TRBD1,TGTGCCAGCAGCTTAAAACCATCGGGACAGCGGCCGTATAGCACAGATACGCAGTATTTT,CASSLKPSGQRPYSTDTQYF
TRBJ2-1,TRBV4-3,NA,TRBD2,TGCGCCAGCAGCCCGAGAGCGGGAGGGGGCTCCTACAATGAGCAGTTCTTC,CASSPRAGGGSYNEQFF
TRBJ1-2,TRBV9,NA,NA,TGTGCCAGCAGCGTAGACGTAGCCTATGGCTACACCTTC,CASSVDVAYGYTF
TRBJ1-2,TRBV4-1,NA,NA,TGCGCCAGCAGCCAAGGCCCCAGTAACTATGGCTACACCTTC,CASSQGPSNYGYTF
TRBJ2-2,TRBV7-2,NA,TRBD1,TGTGCCAGCAGCGTCCAGGGGGCTGGCGGGGAGCTGTTTTTT,CASSVQGAGGELFF
TRBJ2-5,TRBV29-1,NA,TRBD1,TGCAGCGTTAGGACAGGGATGGGGAGTCAAGAGACCCAGTACTTC,CSVRTGMGSQETQYF
TRBJ2-7,TRBV29-1,NA,NA,TGCAGCGTTGATACAGGCACTTACGAGCAGTACTTC,CSVDTGTYEQYF
TRBJ2-6,TRBV10-3,NA,NA,TGTGCCATTAATTCTGGGGCCAACGTCCTGACTTTC,CAINSGANVLTF
TRBJ2-5,TRBV9,NA,TRBD2,TGTGCCAGCAGCGTAGGACTAGCGGACGGGGAGACCCAGTACTTC,CASSVGLADGETQYF
TRBJ2-3,TRBV7-3,NA,TRBD2,TGTGCCAGCAGCTTACGGGGCGGGAGGGCCTACGATACGCAGTATTTT,CASSLRGGRAYDTQYF
TRBJ2-7,TRBV6-6,NA,NA,TGTGCCAGCAGTTGGGTCTCAGCCTACGAGCAGTACTTC,CASSWVSAYEQYF
TRBJ2-1,TRBV10-1,few,NA,TGCGCCAGCAGTGAGTCGGGGGGCCTTAGGGGACAGTTCTTC,CASSESGGLRGQFF
TRBJ1-6,TRBV14,NA,NA,TGTGCCAGCAGCAGCACTAGCTCCTATAATTCACCCCTCCACTTT,CASSSTSSYNSPLHF